Listed below are T cell receptor beta chains from one sample, sequenced in a study of control samples from healthy donors and cancer patients. TCRdb's copy holds only in-frame clones and misses some; the assay was immunoSEQ multiplex PCR. This sample has around 120,000 clones, with 85% to 90% found just once. The sample taken for sequencing was blood. Receptor source: a woman between 65 and 79 years old in good health. CDR3s include the opening cysteine and the closing phenylalanine or tryptophan. D genes are given only for firm matches. Expanded clones are given a class, and other clones once, few, many or no size at all.

d_call: .
j_call: TRBJ2-7
v_call: TRBV2
clone_size: .
cdr3_nt: TGTGCCAGCAATGACGACAACCTGGACGAGCAGTACTTC
cdr3_aa: CASNDDNLDEQYF

d_call: .
j_call: TRBJ1-4
v_call: TRBV2
clone_size: .
cdr3_nt: TGTGCCAGCAGTGAAACAGGAGGGCCTAATGAAAAACTGTTTTTT
cdr3_aa: CASSETGGPNEKLFF

d_call: .
j_call: TRBJ1-1
v_call: TRBV6-1
clone_size: .
cdr3_nt: TGTGCCAGCAGTGAACAGGGCTCGGTGAACACTGAAGCTTTCTTT
cdr3_aa: CASSEQGSVNTEAFF

d_call: .
j_call: TRBJ1-2
v_call: TRBV2
clone_size: .
cdr3_nt: TGTGCCAGCAGTGAAGGGGCGCGGAGAGGCTACACCTTC
cdr3_aa: CASSEGARRGYTF

d_call: TRBD1
j_call: TRBJ2-5
v_call: TRBV7-7
clone_size: .
cdr3_nt: TGTGCTAGCAGCTTAGCGACCAACCCCGGGACAGAGAGGGAGACCCAGTACTTC
cdr3_aa: CASSLATNPGTERETQYF

d_call: .
j_call: TRBJ1-1
v_call: TRBV27
clone_size: .
cdr3_nt: TGTGCCAGCGGCTCCGGGTGGGGAGGTACTGAAGCTTTCTTT
cdr3_aa: CASGSGWGGTEAFF

d_call: .
j_call: TRBJ1-5
v_call: TRBV11-2
clone_size: .
cdr3_nt: TGTGCCAGCAGCCCCGGCCTGGAGGGGGGGCAGCCCCAGCATTTT
cdr3_aa: CASSPGLEGGQPQHF

d_call: TRBD2
j_call: TRBJ2-3
v_call: TRBV24-1
clone_size: .
cdr3_nt: TGTGCCACCAGTGGAAAGGGACTAGCGGGCACCACAGATACGCAGTATTTT
cdr3_aa: CATSGKGLAGTTDTQYF

d_call: .
j_call: TRBJ2-7
v_call: TRBV5-4
clone_size: .
cdr3_nt: TGTGCCAGCAGCTTGGACAGCAACGAGCAGTACTTC
cdr3_aa: CASSLDSNEQYF

d_call: .
j_call: TRBJ1-1
v_call: TRBV6-5
clone_size: .
cdr3_nt: TGTGCCAGCAGCGGCCGGGGGCAGGAGAACACTGAAGCTTTCTTT
cdr3_aa: CASSGRGQENTEAFF

d_call: .
j_call: TRBJ1-3
v_call: TRBV13
clone_size: .
cdr3_nt: TGTGCCAGCAGCTTTGGAAGGGCTGGAAACACCATATATTTT
cdr3_aa: CASSFGRAGNTIYF

d_call: TRBD2
j_call: TRBJ2-7
v_call: TRBV5-1
clone_size: .
cdr3_nt: TGCGCCAGCAGCTTGGAAGGACTAGCGGATACCTACGAGCAGTACTTC
cdr3_aa: CASSLEGLADTYEQYF

d_call: TRBD1
j_call: TRBJ2-7
v_call: TRBV6-2/TRBV6-3
clone_size: .
cdr3_nt: TGTGCCAGCAGTTACGGGGGGACAGGTAACAACGAGCAGTACTTC
cdr3_aa: CASSYGGTGNNEQYF

d_call: TRBD2
j_call: TRBJ2-5
v_call: TRBV3-1/TRBV3-2
clone_size: .
cdr3_nt: TGTGCCAGCAGCCCCCACGGGACTAGCGGGGCCTACCAAGAGACCCAGTACTTC
cdr3_aa: CASSPHGTSGAYQETQYF

d_call: .
j_call: TRBJ2-1
v_call: TRBV11-2
clone_size: .
cdr3_nt: TGTGCCAGCAGCCCCGCACTGCGGCACGATGAGCAGTTCTTC
cdr3_aa: CASSPALRHDEQFF

d_call: TRBD1
j_call: TRBJ1-1
v_call: TRBV6-4
clone_size: .
cdr3_nt: TGTGCCAGCAGTGACTCTGGGACAGGGATCGCTTTCTTT
cdr3_aa: CASSDSGTGIAFF

d_call: .
j_call: TRBJ1-3
v_call: TRBV6-5
clone_size: .
cdr3_nt: TGTGCCAGCATTCCCGGGCATTCCCGGAGCACCATATATTTT
cdr3_aa: CASIPGHSRSTIYF

d_call: .
j_call: TRBJ2-1
v_call: TRBV11-2
clone_size: once
cdr3_nt: TGTGCCAGCAGCTTAGGACAGAACAATGAGCAGTTCTTC
cdr3_aa: CASSLGQNNEQFF

d_call: .
j_call: TRBJ2-7
v_call: TRBV7-9
clone_size: .
cdr3_nt: TGTGCCAGCAGCCATGGGCATGGGACAATCAACGAGCAGTACTTC
cdr3_aa: CASSHGHGTINEQYF

d_call: .
j_call: TRBJ2-7
v_call: TRBV9
clone_size: .
cdr3_nt: TGTGCCAGCAGCGGTGGGCTCGGGGCTGGTGCCTACGAGCAGTACTTC
cdr3_aa: CASSGGLGAGAYEQYF

d_call: .
j_call: TRBJ1-4
v_call: TRBV19
clone_size: once
cdr3_nt: TGTGCCAGCGGCTTTTGGGGCGGAGATGAAAAACTGTTTTTT
cdr3_aa: CASGFWGGDEKLFF

d_call: .
j_call: TRBJ2-7
v_call: TRBV9
clone_size: .
cdr3_nt: TGTGCCAGCAGTAGCGGGGGACAGGGGTCCTACGAGCAGTACTTC
cdr3_aa: CASSSGGQGSYEQYF

d_call: TRBD2
j_call: TRBJ2-2
v_call: TRBV5-4
clone_size: .
cdr3_nt: TGTGCCAGCAGCTTGCCTAGCGGGGGGGCGGGCACCGGGGAGCTGTTTTTT
cdr3_aa: CASSLPSGGAGTGELFF

d_call: .
j_call: TRBJ1-6
v_call: TRBV11-2
clone_size: few
cdr3_nt: TGTGCCAGCAGCTTCAGCCCCCAACCACCCGTCCACTTT
cdr3_aa: CASSFSPQPPVHF

d_call: .
j_call: TRBJ1-5
v_call: TRBV5-4
clone_size: .
cdr3_nt: TGTGCCAGCAGCTTATCGTCGGAAGATAGCAATCAGCCCCAGCATTTT
cdr3_aa: CASSLSSEDSNQPQHF

d_call: .
j_call: TRBJ2-2
v_call: TRBV18
clone_size: few
cdr3_nt: TGTGCCAGCTCACCAGGGAACACCGGGGAGCTGTTTTTT
cdr3_aa: CASSPGNTGELFF

d_call: TRBD2
j_call: TRBJ2-1
v_call: TRBV7-6
clone_size: once
cdr3_nt: TGTGCCAGCAGCTATCTAGCGGGGGGAGTCTACAATGAGCAGTTCTTC
cdr3_aa: CASSYLAGGVYNEQFF

d_call: .
j_call: TRBJ2-1
v_call: TRBV19
clone_size: .
cdr3_nt: TGTGCCAGTATCCCGACACGGGGGACCTACAATGAGCAGTTCTTC
cdr3_aa: CASIPTRGTYNEQFF

d_call: .
j_call: TRBJ1-3
v_call: TRBV7-9
clone_size: .
cdr3_nt: TGTGCCAGCAGCTCCGCACCCGATCTCACAAACTCTGGAAACACCATATATTTT
cdr3_aa: CASSSAPDLTNSGNTIYF

d_call: .
j_call: TRBJ2-1
v_call: TRBV18
clone_size: .
cdr3_nt: TGTGCCAGCTCGCCCGGAGGTTACAATGAGCAGTTCTTC
cdr3_aa: CASSPGGYNEQFF

d_call: .
j_call: TRBJ1-3
v_call: TRBV5-1
clone_size: .
cdr3_nt: TGCGCCAGCAGAGGAGGGGGGGCTGGAAACACCATATATTTT
cdr3_aa: CASRGGGAGNTIYF

d_call: .
j_call: TRBJ1-5
v_call: TRBV3-1/TRBV3-2
clone_size: .
cdr3_nt: TGTGCCAGCAGCCAAGATAGCGTACCGGGCCAGCCCCAGCATTTT
cdr3_aa: CASSQDSVPGQPQHF

d_call: .
j_call: TRBJ1-1
v_call: TRBV3-1/TRBV3-2
clone_size: .
cdr3_nt: TGTGCCAGCAGCCAAGGGTTTCTGCAGGGTATGAACACTGAAGCTTTCTTT
cdr3_aa: CASSQGFLQGMNTEAFF

d_call: .
j_call: TRBJ2-3
v_call: TRBV7-9
clone_size: few
cdr3_nt: TGTGCCAGCAGCTTTACCCGTCAGGCGGATACGCAGTATTTT
cdr3_aa: CASSFTRQADTQYF

d_call: .
j_call: TRBJ1-2
v_call: TRBV24-1
clone_size: once
cdr3_nt: TGTGCCACCAGTGAAGCAACCGGGACTACCCGGTATGGCTACACCTTC
cdr3_aa: CATSEATGTTRYGYTF

d_call: .
j_call: TRBJ2-7
v_call: TRBV12-3/TRBV12-4
clone_size: .
cdr3_nt: TGTGCCAGCAGGACGGGAAGGGGGGAGCAGTACTTC
cdr3_aa: CASRTGRGEQYF

d_call: .
j_call: TRBJ2-3
v_call: TRBV5-4
clone_size: .
cdr3_nt: TGTGCCAGCAGCTATAGGGGCGCAGATACGCAGTATTTT
cdr3_aa: CASSYRGADTQYF

d_call: .
j_call: TRBJ1-4
v_call: TRBV24-1
clone_size: .
cdr3_nt: TGTGCCACCAGTGATCCGCGGGACAACCTTGGGGAAAAACTGTTTTTT
cdr3_aa: CATSDPRDNLGEKLFF